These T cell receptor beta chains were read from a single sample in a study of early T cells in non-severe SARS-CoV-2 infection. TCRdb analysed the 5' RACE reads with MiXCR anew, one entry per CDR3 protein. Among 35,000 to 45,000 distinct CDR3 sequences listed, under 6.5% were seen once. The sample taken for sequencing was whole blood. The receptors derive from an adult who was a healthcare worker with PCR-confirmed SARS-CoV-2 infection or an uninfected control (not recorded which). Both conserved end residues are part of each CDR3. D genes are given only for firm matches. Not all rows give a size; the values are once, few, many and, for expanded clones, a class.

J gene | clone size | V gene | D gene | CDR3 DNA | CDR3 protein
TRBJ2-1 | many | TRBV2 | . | TGTGCCAGCAGTGTACTAGACAATGAGCAGTTCTTC | CASSVLDNEQFF
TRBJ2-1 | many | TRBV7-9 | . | TGTGCCAGCAGCCTGGCAGAGTACAATGAGCAGTTCTTC | CASSLAEYNEQFF
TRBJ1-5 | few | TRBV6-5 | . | TGTGCCAGCAGTTGGGGCGTCCCTTCCGCTCATAGCAATCAGCCCCAGCATTTT | CASSWGVPSAHSNQPQHF
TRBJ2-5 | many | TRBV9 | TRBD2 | TGTGCCAGCAGCGAGATAGCGGGGGGGAAAGAGACCCAGTACTTC | CASSEIAGGKETQYF
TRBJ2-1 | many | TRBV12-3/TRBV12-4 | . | TGTGCCAGCAGGGCAGCCGCGTGGAATGAGCAGTTCTTC | CASRAAAWNEQFF
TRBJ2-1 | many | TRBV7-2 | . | TGTGCCAGCAGCTTAGAGGGCCCATTTCAGTTCTTC | CASSLEGPFQFF
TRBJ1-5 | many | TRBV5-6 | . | TGTGCCAGCAGCTTGAACGGACGGAATTATCAGCCCCAGCATTTT | CASSLNGRNYQPQHF
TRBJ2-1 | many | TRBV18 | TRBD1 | TGTGCCAGCCAACGGGACAGGATAGGGGATGAGCAGTTCTTC | CASQRDRIGDEQFF
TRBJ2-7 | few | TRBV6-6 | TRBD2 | TGTGCCAGCAGTTATCGCGGGAGGAGCGGGGAGACCTACGAGCAGTACTTC | CASSYRGRSGETYEQYF
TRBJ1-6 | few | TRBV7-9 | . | TGTGCCAGCAGCTTGGGATCCACTTGGGATTCACCCCTCCACTTT | CASSLGSTWDSPLHF
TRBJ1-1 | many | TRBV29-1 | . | TGCAGCGTTGTGCACAGAAGGGCTGCTGAAGCTTTCTTT | CSVVHRRAAEAFF
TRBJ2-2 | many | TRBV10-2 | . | TGCGCCAGCTACACATGGAGCGGGGAGCTGTTTTTT | CASYTWSGELFF
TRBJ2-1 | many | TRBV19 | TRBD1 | TGTGCCAGTAGAGGGGGCCAAGCCTACTACAATGAGCAGTTCTTC | CASRGGQAYYNEQFF
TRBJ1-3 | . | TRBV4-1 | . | TGCGCCAGCAGCCAAGATCGGTGGCAGGCAAACACCATATATTTT | CASSQDRWQANTIYF
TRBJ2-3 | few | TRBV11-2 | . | TGTGCCAGCAGCTTAGGGGTGGGTTCAGATACGCAGTATTTT | CASSLGVGSDTQYF
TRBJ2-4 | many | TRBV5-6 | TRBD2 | TGTGCCAGCAGCTTTTCTACTAGCGACATTCAGTACTTC | CASSFSTSDIQYF
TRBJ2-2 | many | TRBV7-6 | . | TGTGCCAGCAGCTTACAGGGGAAAACCGGGGAGCTGTTTTTT | CASSLQGKTGELFF
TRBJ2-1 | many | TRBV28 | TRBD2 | TGTGCCAGCAGTTCCCCCCCGGGGGGAGGCCACACTTACAATGAGCAGTTCTTC | CASSSPPGGGHTYNEQFF
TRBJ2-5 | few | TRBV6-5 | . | TGTGCCAGCAGCAGGACCCACTTCCAAGAGACCCAGTACTTC | CASSRTHFQETQYF
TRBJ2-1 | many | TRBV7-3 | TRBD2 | TGTGCCAGCAGCGTTAGCGGGGGGTCCTACAATGAGCAGTTCTTC | CASSVSGGSYNEQFF
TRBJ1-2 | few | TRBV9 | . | TGTGCCAGCAGCGCCCAGACAGCTAGTAACTATGGCTACACCTTC | CASSAQTASNYGYTF
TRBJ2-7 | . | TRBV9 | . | TGTGCCAGCAGCGTAGGCCTCTCCTACGAGCAGTACTTC | CASSVGLSYEQYF
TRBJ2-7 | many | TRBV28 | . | TGTGCCAGCAGGACAATACAGGGTAGCTCCTACGAGCAGTACTTC | CASRTIQGSSYEQYF
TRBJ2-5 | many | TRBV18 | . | TGTGCCAGCTCACCAGACAGCCAAGAGACCCAGTACTTC | CASSPDSQETQYF
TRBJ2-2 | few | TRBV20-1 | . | TGCAGTGCTAGAGATAACACGCAGGGCAACACCGGGGAGCTGTTTTTT | CSARDNTQGNTGELFF
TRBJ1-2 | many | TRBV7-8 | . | TGTGCCAGCAGCTTTATTGGGGGGTATGGCTACACCTTC | CASSFIGGYGYTF
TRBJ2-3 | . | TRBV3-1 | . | TGTGCCAGCAGCCAAGAACGGGGGGCGGCAGATACGCAGTATTTT | CASSQERGAADTQYF
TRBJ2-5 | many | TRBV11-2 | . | TGTGCCAGCAGCCAGAGGGCTGAGACCCAGTACTTC | CASSQRAETQYF
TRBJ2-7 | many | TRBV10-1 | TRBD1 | TGCGCCACCCCGACCGGGACAGACTCCTACGAGCAGTACTTC | CATPTGTDSYEQYF
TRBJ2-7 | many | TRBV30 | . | TGTGCCTGGAGTCCTCCGACAGCCCGGCGCCCCTACGAGCAGTACTTC | CAWSPPTARRPYEQYF
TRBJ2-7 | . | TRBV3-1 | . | TGTGCCAGCAGCCCTCGGATGGGGGACCCCTACGAGCAGTACTTC | CASSPRMGDPYEQYF
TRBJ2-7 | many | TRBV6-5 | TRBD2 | TGTGCCAGCAGACTAGCGGTATCCTACGAGCAGTACTTC | CASRLAVSYEQYF
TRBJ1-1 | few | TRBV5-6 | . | TGTGCCAGCAGCTTGGTCCAGCGAATGGACACTGAAGCTTTCTTT | CASSLVQRMDTEAFF
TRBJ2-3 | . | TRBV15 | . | TGTGCCACCAGCAGAGGCGGGAGCACAGATACGCAGTATTTT | CATSRGGSTDTQYF
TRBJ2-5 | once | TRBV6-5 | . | TGTGCCAGCAGGACAGTTTCTGGAGAGACCCAGTACTTC | CASRTVSGETQYF
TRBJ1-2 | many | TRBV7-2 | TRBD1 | TGTGCCAGCAGCTTAGTAGCTGGGGACAGACCCTATGGCTACACCTTC | CASSLVAGDRPYGYTF
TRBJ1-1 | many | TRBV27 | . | TGTGCCAGCAGTCCTACAGGGACTCGAAGGGACACTGAAGCTTTCTTT | CASSPTGTRRDTEAFF
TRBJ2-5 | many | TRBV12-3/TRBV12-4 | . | TGTGCCAGCAGCCAAGGGACGGGAGAGACCCAGTACTTC | CASSQGTGETQYF
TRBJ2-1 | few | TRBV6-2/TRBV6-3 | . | TGTGCCAGCACCCAACCGGGACACATCTCCTACAATGAGCAGTTCTTC | CASTQPGHISYNEQFF
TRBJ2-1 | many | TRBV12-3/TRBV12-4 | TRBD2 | TGTGCCAGCAGTTCCGGACTAGCGGGAGGGTGGGATGAGCAGTTCTTC | CASSSGLAGGWDEQFF
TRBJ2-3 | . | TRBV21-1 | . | TGTGCCAGCAGCATACTAGCGAATACGCAGTATTTT | CASSILANTQYF
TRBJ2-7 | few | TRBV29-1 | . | TGCAGCGTTGTTGTGACAGAAACTTACGAGCAGTACTTC | CSVVVTETYEQYF
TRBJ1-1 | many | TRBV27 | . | TGTGCCAGCGGCTTCCACCCTCCCAGGAACACTGAAGCTTTCTTT | CASGFHPPRNTEAFF
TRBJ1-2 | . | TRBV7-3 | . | TGTGCCAGCAGCTTCCGCAGCGGATCTGGCTACACCTTC | CASSFRSGSGYTF
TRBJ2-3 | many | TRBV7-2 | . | TGTGCCAGCACCTGGGGTTCAGATACGCAGTATTTT | CASTWGSDTQYF
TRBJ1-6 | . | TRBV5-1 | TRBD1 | TGCGCCAGCAGCCAGGGATTTAGACAGGGGGGGAATTCACCCCTCCACTTT | CASSQGFRQGGNSPLHF
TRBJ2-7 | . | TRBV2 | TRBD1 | TGTGCCAGCAGGCCGACAGGGGCCTACGAGCAGTACTTC | CASRPTGAYEQYF
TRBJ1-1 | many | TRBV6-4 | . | TGTGCCAGCAGTGACTTAGTAAACAGGGTGTTTGACACTGAAGCTTTCTTT | CASSDLVNRVFDTEAFF
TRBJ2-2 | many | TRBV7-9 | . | TGTGCCAGCAAGGGACAAACCGGGGAGCTGTTTTTT | CASKGQTGELFF
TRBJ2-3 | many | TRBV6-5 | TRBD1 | TGTGCCACCGCGACAGGGGGCGTTAGGGCAGATACGCAGTATTTT | CATATGGVRADTQYF
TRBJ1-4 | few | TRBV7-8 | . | TGTGCCAGCAGCTTGTGGACTAGTAGGGCTAATGAAAAACTGTTTTTT | CASSLWTSRANEKLFF
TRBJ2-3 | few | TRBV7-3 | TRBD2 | TGTGCCAGCGGCACTAGCGGTAGCACAGATACGCAGTATTTT | CASGTSGSTDTQYF
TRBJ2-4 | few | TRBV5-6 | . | TGTGCCAGCAGCGGGACCGGGACGGCCCTAGCCAAAAACATTCAGTACTTC | CASSGTGTALAKNIQYF